This T cell receptor (beta chain) was recorded in a study of T-cell memory formation after mild COVID-19. Findings and limits, study-wide: Contracting CD4+ clones lay largely in CM and EM, with CD8+ ones residing in EMRA.

This clonotype came up a few times. The antigen is unknown. The CDR3 runs 14 residues. Per germline, CDR1 MNHEY and CDR2 SVGAGI. Trimming cost V 2 bases and J 5 bases, with 13 bases left between them. MiXCR, applied by TCRdb to the 5' RACE reads, yields one record per CDR3 protein. The data contain around 390,000 distinct CDR3 sequences, around a sixth of them seen just once; the ten biggest clones take up about 22%. The sequenced material came from PBMCs or a T cell subset sorted from them (not recorded which). The source of this sequence is a man aged 18 to 30 who had mild COVID-19 (a few samples of this study predate the infection). Cell type and time point are not known. The chain combines TRBV6-5 with TRBJ2-7; tentatively, D is TRBD1 (5 bases). For the CDR3, the DNA is TGTGCCAGCAGTTACAGGCAGGGCTTAGACGAGCAGTACTTC. Translation: CASSYRQGLDEQYF.